The present T cell receptor (beta chain) was sequenced within a study of metastatic and nonmetastatic thyroid tumors. Overall study: Repertoire comparison spanned blood and tumor or nodule tissue of malignant and benign thyroid patients.

Patients underwent thyroid surgery, and none had received any treatment before it. Per the study methods: Across clinicopathological groups, CDR3 differences served as the basis for building a distant-metastasis classifier for papillary thyroid cancer. Using MiXCR, TCRdb reanalyzed the PCR reads. In this record, the V and J calls reflect TCRdb's handling and not the investigators' own analysis. The data show 65,000 to 70,000 clones, more than 13% seen once. CDR3 size: 14 residues. Germline assignment: CDR1 MDHEN and CDR2 SYDVKM. V dropped 5 bases and J dropped 7 bases, with 14 bases sitting between them. This clone was seen repeatedly, ten times or more.

The sequenced material came from blood. The chain couples TRBV28 to TRBJ1-4, with D maybe TRBD1 (5 bases). The clonotype originates from a male donor with papillary thyroid cancer or a benign thyroid nodule (not recorded which). Some clones in this sample may be carry-over from other donors' samples. CDR3 sequence reads: CASSPGWVGEKLFF. The CDR3 bases are TGTGCCAGCAGTCCAGGGTGGGTAGGTGAAAAACTGTTTTTT.